This T cell receptor (beta chain) was sequenced for a study of monozygotic twins with inflammatory bowel disease. The germline V gene encodes CDR1 SGHRS and CDR2 YFSETQ. CDR3 length equals 15 residues. Broader study findings: For IBD, no single strong associated signal or clonotype was supported. Healthy co-twins exceeded IBD patients in TCRbeta diversity as measured by inverse Simpson.

To note about this clonotype: As yet, its antigen is unknown.

TCRdb derives one entry per CDR3 protein from the 5' RACE reads, leaving out DNA. The sample yields more than 120,000 distinct CDR3 sequences, of which the top ten take up less than 2.5%. V and J are TRBV5-1 and TRBJ2-2; the D call of TRBD2 rests on TCRdb alone, since no DNA is present to check it. The sample consisted of blood. The clonotype originates from a human donor with ulcerative colitis or Crohn's disease, or a healthy co-twin of an affected twin (not recorded which). The CDR3 region is CASSLRQGGTGELFF.